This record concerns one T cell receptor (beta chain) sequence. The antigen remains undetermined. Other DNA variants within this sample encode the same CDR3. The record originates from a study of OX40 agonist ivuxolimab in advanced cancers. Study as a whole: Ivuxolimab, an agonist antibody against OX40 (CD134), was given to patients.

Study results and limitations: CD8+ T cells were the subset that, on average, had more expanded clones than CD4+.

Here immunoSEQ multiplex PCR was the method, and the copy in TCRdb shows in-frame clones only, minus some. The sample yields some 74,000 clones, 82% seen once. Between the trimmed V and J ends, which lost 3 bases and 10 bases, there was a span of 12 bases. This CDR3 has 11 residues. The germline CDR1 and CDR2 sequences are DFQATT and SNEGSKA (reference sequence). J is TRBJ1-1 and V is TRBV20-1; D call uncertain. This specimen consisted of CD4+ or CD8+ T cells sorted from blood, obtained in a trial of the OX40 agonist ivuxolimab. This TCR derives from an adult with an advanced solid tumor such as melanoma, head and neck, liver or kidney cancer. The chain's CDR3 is CSARAFGGAFF. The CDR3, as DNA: TGCAGTGCTAGGGCATTTGGTGGAGCTTTCTTT.